The source of this T cell receptor (beta chain) is a study of T cells in Graves' hyperthyroidism and ophthalmopathy. Study results and limitations: Blood held most thyroid clonotypes expanded above 0.001 frequency. Ophthalmopathy cases were set apart from stable hyperthyroidism by a 13 V-J model.

Patients aged 18 to 65 had newly diagnosed hyperthyroidism lasting under 2 months. Researchers barred patients who had uncontrolled infection, other autoimmune disease, pregnancy or lactation. This clonotype was observed a handful of times. What it binds is not known. The junction differs from germline at one of its ends, possibly a read error. The CDR3 is 15 amino acids. Germline V CDR1 and CDR2: MNHNY, SVGAGI (reference sequence). RNA transcripts yielded amplified TCR beta CDR3 regions. Primed by the HTBI set, a first-round RT-PCR was run on the TCR CDR3. TCRdb fed the multiplex PCR reads into MiXCR, producing one record per CDR3 protein. This sample has around 580,000 distinct CDR3 sequences; 40% to 55% occur once, and the top ten carry roughly 8.2%.

J is TRBJ2-7 and V is TRBV6-6; 7 bases fit TRBD1. Specimen: peripheral blood or thyroid tissue (not recorded which). This TCR derives from a young woman with Graves' hyperthyroidism. CDR3 residues: CAISGPGQPSYEQYF. CDR3 sequence (DNA): TGTGCCATCAGTGGACCGGGACAGCCATCCTACGAGCAGTACTTC.